The present TCR beta chain was sequenced within a study of T cells in tumors and immune-related adverse events. CDR1 MGHRA and CDR2 YSYEKL come from the germline V gene. V lost 0 bases to trimming and J lost 0 bases, with 12 bases between them. The CDR3 is made up of 17 amino acids. This clone has just a few counts. Assay used: immunoSEQ multiplex PCR; TCRdb lists only in-frame clones, some missing. The sample lists some 2,600 clones, about 80% occurring once. The material sequenced was tumor tissue, taken from a patient treated with anti-PD-1 therapy. The TCR was taken from a female donor with metastatic renal cell carcinoma. The chain carries TRBV4-1 and TRBJ1-5, with TRBD1 as a possible D gene (5 bases). CDR3 sequence (DNA): TGCGCCAGCAGCCAAGATCCTCAGGGCAATAGCAATCAGCCCCAGCATTTT. It translates to CASSQDPQGNSNQPQHF.